This TCR beta chain was identified in a study of blood T cell repertoires in COVID-19. The count of this clone is one. Trimming cost V 6 bases and J 5 bases, with 17 bases left between them. The CDR3 is made up of 15 amino acids. CDR1 and CDR2 (germline): MNHEY, SVGAGI. Sequencing was performed with immunoSEQ multiplex PCR; in TCRdb, only in-frame clones are kept and a portion is missing. Found here are roughly 150,000 clones, 80% to 90% of them singletons; the top ten hold about 2.7%. The receptor was derived from a woman aged 80 or over with COVID-19, enrolled during active disease. The rearrangement joins TRBV6-5 to TRBJ1-5; D is unresolved. Sequencing was performed on peripheral blood. CDR3 amino acids: CASSPLGPRDQPQHF. The CDR3 DNA reads TGTGCCAGCAGCCCCCTCGGGCCGCGGGATCAGCCCCAGCATTTT.